This is a list of T cell receptor beta chains from one sample in a study of blood T cell repertoires in COVID-19. Sequencing was performed with immunoSEQ multiplex PCR; in TCRdb, only in-frame clones are kept and a portion is missing. The profile shows approximately 220,000 clones, 80% to 85% of them singletons. Sequencing was carried out using peripheral blood. The receptors come from a woman aged 30 to 39 who had recovered from COVID-19. The CDR3 runs from the conserved cysteine through the conserved F or W. D genes are given only for firm matches. Clone sizes are given selectively: once, few, many, or a class where the clone is expanded.

J: TRBJ1-1; D: -; size: few; V: TRBV7-3; CDR3: CASSSVVPVGTEAFF; DNA: TGTGCCAGCAGCTCCGTGGTCCCCGTCGGGACTGAAGCTTTCTTT
J: TRBJ2-7; D: -; size: -; V: TRBV5-4; CDR3: CASSLGLGIPLYF; DNA: TGTGCCAGCAGCTTAGGCCTAGGTATCCCCCTGTACTTC
J: TRBJ2-1; D: TRBD2; size: -; V: TRBV10-3; CDR3: CAISESVGLAGVSQFF; DNA: TGTGCCATCAGTGAGTCGGTCGGCCTAGCGGGAGTGTCGCAGTTCTTC
J: TRBJ2-1; D: TRBD2; size: once; V: TRBV2; CDR3: CASRTSGYNEQFF; DNA: TGTGCCAGCCGGACTAGCGGGTACAATGAGCAGTTCTTC
J: TRBJ1-2; D: -; size: -; V: TRBV28; CDR3: CASTQPGGGYYGYTF; DNA: TGTGCCAGCACGCAACCGGGGGGGGGCTACTATGGCTACACCTTC
J: TRBJ1-1; D: -; size: -; V: TRBV5-1; CDR3: CASSGAGLNTEAFF; DNA: TGCGCCAGCAGCGGAGCAGGGTTGAACACTGAAGCTTTCTTT
J: TRBJ1-3; D: -; size: -; V: TRBV24-1; CDR3: CATSDLVGLKGNTIYF; DNA: TGTGCCACCAGTGATTTAGTTGGGCTTAAAGGAAACACCATATATTTT
J: TRBJ2-3; D: TRBD2; size: -; V: TRBV28; CDR3: CASSELGGRDTDTQYF; DNA: TGTGCCAGCAGTGAGCTCGGGGGGAGGGACACAGATACGCAGTATTTT
J: TRBJ2-5; D: TRBD1; size: -; V: TRBV5-8; CDR3: CASSLHRGLGKTQYF; DNA: TGTGCCAGCAGCTTGCACAGGGGGCTGGGAAAGACCCAGTACTTC
J: TRBJ2-2; D: -; size: -; V: TRBV30; CDR3: CAWTDTGELFF; DNA: TGTGCCTGGACGGACACCGGGGAGCTGTTTTTT
J: TRBJ2-7; D: TRBD2; size: once; V: TRBV6-6; CDR3: CASWTSGRNEQYF; DNA: TGTGCCAGCTGGACTAGCGGGAGAAACGAGCAGTACTTC
J: TRBJ1-6; D: TRBD1; size: -; V: TRBV28; CDR3: CASRRPGQGGNSPLHF; DNA: TGTGCCAGCAGGCGACCTGGACAGGGAGGGAATTCACCCCTCCACTTT
J: TRBJ1-1; D: TRBD1; size: few; V: TRBV4-1; CDR3: CASSQAMDRGRGGLPF; DNA: TGCGCCAGCAGCCAAGCCATGGACAGGGGGCGCGGGGGTCTTCCCTTT
J: TRBJ1-2; D: -; size: -; V: TRBV3-1/TRBV3-2; CDR3: CASSQDLRGKAF; DNA: TGTGCCAGCAGCCAAGATTTAAGGGGCAAAGCCTTC
J: TRBJ2-5; D: TRBD1; size: -; V: TRBV30; CDR3: CAWSTGQGGETQYF; DNA: TGTGCCTGGAGTACAGGACAGGGGGGAGAGACCCAGTACTTC
J: TRBJ2-7; D: TRBD1; size: -; V: TRBV6-5; CDR3: CASSTTGFSDEQYF; DNA: TGTGCCAGCAGTACGACAGGGTTTTCGGACGAGCAGTACTTC
J: TRBJ2-5; D: -; size: -; V: TRBV6-5; CDR3: CASQMPPVQETQYF; DNA: TGTGCCAGTCAAATGCCCCCAGTACAAGAGACCCAGTACTTC
J: TRBJ2-1; D: -; size: -; V: TRBV2; CDR3: CASSDEVYNEQFF; DNA: TGTGCCAGCAGTGACGAGGTATACAATGAGCAGTTCTTC
J: TRBJ2-1; D: TRBD2; size: -; V: TRBV4-1; CDR3: CASSLRGGLAQSSYNEQFF; DNA: TGCGCCAGCAGTCTCAGAGGGGGACTAGCGCAAAGCTCCTACAATGAGCAGTTCTTC
J: TRBJ2-7; D: TRBD2; size: -; V: TRBV9; CDR3: CASSVGSGGEGVLYEQYF; DNA: TGTGCCAGCAGCGTAGGATCGGGAGGGGAGGGAGTACTCTACGAGCAGTACTTC
J: TRBJ2-1; D: TRBD2; size: once; V: TRBV7-2; CDR3: CASSPYIAGANNEQFF; DNA: TGTGCCAGCAGCCCGTATATAGCGGGGGCGAACAATGAGCAGTTCTTC
J: TRBJ2-7; D: -; size: -; V: TRBV2; CDR3: CASSRTDPSSYEQYF; DNA: TGTGCCAGCAGTCGGACAGACCCGAGCTCCTACGAGCAGTACTTC
J: TRBJ2-3; D: TRBD2; size: -; V: TRBV5-3; CDR3: CARSPPQREACTDTQYF; DNA: TGTGCCAGAAGCCCACCTCAGCGGGAGGCCTGCACAGATACGCAGTATTTT
J: TRBJ2-1; D: -; size: -; V: TRBV5-1; CDR3: CASSVTGRNEQFF; DNA: TGCGCCAGCAGTGTGACAGGCAGGAATGAGCAGTTCTTC
J: TRBJ2-5; D: TRBD2; size: -; V: TRBV6-5; CDR3: CASSWGGLAGQETQYF; DNA: TGTGCCAGCAGTTGGGGGGGACTAGCAGGGCAAGAGACCCAGTACTTC
J: TRBJ2-7; D: -; size: -; V: TRBV6-5; CDR3: CASSGGAGLSYEQYF; DNA: TGTGCCAGCTCCGGGGGAGCGGGTCTCTCCTACGAGCAGTACTTC
J: TRBJ1-1; D: -; size: -; V: TRBV20-1; CDR3: CSAGAVTEAFF; DNA: TGCAGTGCTGGAGCCGTAACGGAGGCTTTCTTT
J: TRBJ2-1; D: TRBD2; size: -; V: TRBV18; CDR3: CASSPPSGGTYNEQFF; DNA: TGTGCCAGCTCACCACCGAGCGGGGGTACCTACAATGAGCAGTTCTTC
J: TRBJ1-2; D: TRBD1; size: few; V: TRBV12-3/TRBV12-4; CDR3: CASRPGQGYGYTF; DNA: TGTGCCAGCAGGCCGGGACAGGGGTATGGCTACACCTTC